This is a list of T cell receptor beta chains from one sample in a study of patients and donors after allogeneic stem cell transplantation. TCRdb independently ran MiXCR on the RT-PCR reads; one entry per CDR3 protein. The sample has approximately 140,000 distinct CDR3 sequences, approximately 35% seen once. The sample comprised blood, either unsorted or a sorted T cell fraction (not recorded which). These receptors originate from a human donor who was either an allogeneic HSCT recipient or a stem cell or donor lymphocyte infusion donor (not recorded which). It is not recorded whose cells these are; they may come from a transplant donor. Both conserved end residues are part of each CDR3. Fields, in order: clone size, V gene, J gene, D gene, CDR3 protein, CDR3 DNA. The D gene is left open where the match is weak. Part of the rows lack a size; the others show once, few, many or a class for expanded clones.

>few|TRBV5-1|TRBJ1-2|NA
CASRSTGPLSGGYTF
TGCGCCAGCAGGTCGACGGGACCCCTTAGCGGTGGCTACACCTTC
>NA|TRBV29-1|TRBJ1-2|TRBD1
CSVPGQGFGYTF
TGCAGCGTCCCCGGACAGGGCTTTGGCTACACCTTC
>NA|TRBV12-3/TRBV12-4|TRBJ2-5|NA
CASRDTNQETQYF
TGTGCCAGCCGGGACACCAACCAAGAGACCCAGTACTTC
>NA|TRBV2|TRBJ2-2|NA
CASKEAQGHYTGELFF
TGTGCCAGCAAGGAGGCACAGGGCCACTACACCGGGGAGCTGTTTTTT
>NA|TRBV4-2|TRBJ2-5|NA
CASSQTGEGQETQYF
TGTGCCAGCAGCCAAACGGGGGAAGGCCAAGAGACCCAGTACTTC
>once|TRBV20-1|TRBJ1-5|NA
CSANKGWQPQHF
TGCAGTGCTAATAAAGGGTGGCAGCCCCAGCATTTT
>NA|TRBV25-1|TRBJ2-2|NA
CASQEFGFGTGELFF
TGTGCCAGCCAGGAATTCGGTTTTGGCACCGGGGAGCTGTTTTTT
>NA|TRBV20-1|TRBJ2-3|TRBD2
CSAPTSGGPDTQYF
TGCAGTGCCCCGACTAGCGGGGGGCCAGATACGCAGTATTTT
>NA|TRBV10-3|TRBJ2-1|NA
CAISESTGGNPYNEQFF
TGTGCCATCAGTGAGTCAACCGGGGGCAATCCCTACAATGAGCAGTTCTTC
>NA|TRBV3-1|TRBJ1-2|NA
CASRAKGHELYGYTF
TGTGCCAGCAGAGCCAAGGGACATGAACTCTATGGCTACACCTTC
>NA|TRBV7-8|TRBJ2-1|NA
CASSLEQCEFF
TGTGCCAGCAGCTTAGAACAGTGCGAGTTCTTC
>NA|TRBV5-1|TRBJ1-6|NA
CASSPEVGRDSPLHF
TGCGCCAGCAGCCCCGAGGTGGGCAGAGATTCACCCCTCCACTTT
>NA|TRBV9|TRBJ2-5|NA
CASSVELGGGRDSQYF
TGTGCCAGCAGCGTAGAACTCGGGGGTGGAAGAGATTCCCAGTACTTC
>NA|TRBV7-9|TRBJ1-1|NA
CASSSRQEAFF
TGTGCCAGCAGCTCACGACAGGAAGCTTTCTTT
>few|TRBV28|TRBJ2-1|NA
CASRPPFYNEQFF
TGTGCCAGCAGGCCGCCCTTCTACAATGAGCAGTTCTTC
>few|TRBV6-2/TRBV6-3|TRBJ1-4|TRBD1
CASSRDSRVEKLFF
TGTGCCAGCAGTCGGGACAGCCGAGTTGAAAAACTGTTTTTT
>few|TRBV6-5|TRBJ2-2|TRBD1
CASREFTTGLYTGELFF
TGTGCCAGCAGAGAATTCACGACAGGGCTGTACACCGGGGAGCTGTTTTTT
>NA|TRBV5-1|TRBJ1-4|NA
CASSPRTAATNEKLFF
TGCGCCAGCAGCCCCCGGACGGCGGCAACTAATGAAAAACTGTTTTTT
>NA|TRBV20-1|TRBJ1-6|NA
CSARDVGRDSPLHF
TGCAGTGCTAGAGATGTGGGGAGGGACTCACCCCTCCACTTT
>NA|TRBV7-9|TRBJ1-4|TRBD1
CASSLTGARNEKLFF
TGTGCCAGCAGCCTAACAGGGGCGAGGAACGAAAAACTGTTTTTT
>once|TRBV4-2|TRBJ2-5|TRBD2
CASRTSGGGGETQYF
TGTGCCAGCAGGACTAGCGGGGGGGGTGGAGAGACCCAGTACTTC
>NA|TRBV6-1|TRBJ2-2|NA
CASSEEDLAGELFF
TGTGCCAGCAGTGAAGAGGACCTCGCCGGGGAGCTGTTTTTT
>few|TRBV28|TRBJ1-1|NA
CASSLEIVTGHMNTEAFF
TGTGCCAGCAGTTTAGAGATCGTGACAGGCCACATGAACACTGAAGCTTTCTTT
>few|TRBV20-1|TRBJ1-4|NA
CSATGVGGETNEKLFF
TGCAGTGCTACAGGGGTGGGAGGTGAAACTAATGAAAAACTGTTTTTT
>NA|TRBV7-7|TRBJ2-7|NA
CASSLGPGVEQYF
TGTGCTAGCAGCTTAGGCCCAGGGGTCGAGCAGTACTTC
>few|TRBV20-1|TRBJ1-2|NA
CSARAPGVNYGYTF
TGCAGTGCTAGGGCCCCAGGGGTCAACTATGGCTACACCTTC
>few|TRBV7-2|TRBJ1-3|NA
CASNLLGQRNTIYF
TGTGCCAGCAACTTACTGGGACAACGAAACACCATATATTTT
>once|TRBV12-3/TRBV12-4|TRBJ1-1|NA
CASRSGHLNTEAFF
TGTGCCAGCAGATCGGGACACCTGAACACTGAAGCTTTCTTT
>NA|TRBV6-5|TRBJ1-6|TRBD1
CASSRTGPYNSPLHF
TGTGCCAGCAGTCGGACAGGACCGTATAATTCACCCCTCCACTTT
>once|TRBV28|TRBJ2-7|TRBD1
CASTDRAYEQYF
TGTGCCAGCACGGACAGGGCCTACGAGCAGTACTTC
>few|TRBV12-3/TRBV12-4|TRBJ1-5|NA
CASSPQDRVNQPQHF
TGTGCCAGCAGTCCTCAGGACCGAGTCAATCAGCCCCAGCATTTT
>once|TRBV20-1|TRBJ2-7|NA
CTEQEGGYYEQYF
TGCACTGAACAGGAAGGGGGATACTACGAGCAGTACTTC
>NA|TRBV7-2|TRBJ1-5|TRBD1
CASSLTGGGSNQPQHF
TGTGCCAGCAGCTTAACAGGGGGCGGAAGCAATCAGCCCCAGCATTTT
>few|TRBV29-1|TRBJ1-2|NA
CSVVWASTSRDYGYTF
TGCAGCGTTGTCTGGGCATCTACATCTAGGGACTATGGCTACACCTTC
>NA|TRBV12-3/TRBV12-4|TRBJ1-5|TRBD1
CASSYRGFGQPQHF
TGTGCCAGCAGTTACAGGGGGTTTGGCCAGCCCCAGCATTTT
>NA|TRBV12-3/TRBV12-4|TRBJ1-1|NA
CASRPLGTEAFF
TGTGCCAGCAGACCTCTCGGCACTGAAGCTTTCTTT
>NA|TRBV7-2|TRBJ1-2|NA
CASIPPLISPRHTF
TGTGCCAGCATCCCGCCCCTCATATCCCCTCGTCACACCTTC
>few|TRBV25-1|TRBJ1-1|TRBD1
CASSAGLNRQGAFF
TGTGCCAGCAGTGCCGGGCTTAACCGACAGGGAGCTTTCTTT
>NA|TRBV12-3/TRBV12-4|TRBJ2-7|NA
CASSFGDSYEQYF
TGTGCCAGCAGTTTTGGCGACTCCTACGAGCAGTACTTC
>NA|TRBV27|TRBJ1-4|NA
CASSLGTFRRLFF
TGTGCCAGCAGTTTGGGAACGTTTAGGAGACTGTTTTTT
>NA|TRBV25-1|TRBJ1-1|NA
CASSETDAEAFF
TGTGCCAGCAGTGAGACGGACGCTGAAGCTTTCTTT
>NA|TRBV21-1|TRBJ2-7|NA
CASRRVSYEQYF
TGTGCCAGCAGGAGGGTATCCTACGAGCAGTACTTC
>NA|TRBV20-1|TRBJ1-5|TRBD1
CSARDTRQGGNQPQHF
TGCAGTGCTAGAGACACCCGACAGGGTGGCAATCAGCCCCAGCATTTT
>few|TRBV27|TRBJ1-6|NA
CASSLDRTVTSPLHF
TGTGCCAGCAGTTTAGACAGGACAGTGACTTCACCCCTCCACTTT
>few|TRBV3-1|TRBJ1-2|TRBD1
CASSQGTGEGYTF
TGTGCCAGCAGCCAAGGAACAGGGGAAGGCTACACCTTC
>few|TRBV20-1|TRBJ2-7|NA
CSASDSYEQYF
TGCAGTGCTAGTGACTCCTACGAGCAGTACTTC
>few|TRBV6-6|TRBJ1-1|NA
CASSYSSRNTEAFF
TGTGCCAGCAGTTACTCGTCCAGGAACACTGAAGCTTTCTTT
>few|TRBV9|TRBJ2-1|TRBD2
CASSVALAGGNEQFF
TGTGCCAGCAGCGTAGCACTAGCGGGGGGCAATGAGCAGTTCTTC
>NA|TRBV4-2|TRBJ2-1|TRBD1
CASSQDTGGAAYNEQFF
TGTGCCAGCAGCCAGGACACAGGGGGCGCGGCCTACAATGAGCAGTTCTTC
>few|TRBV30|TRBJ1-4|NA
CAWGGGVNEKLFF
TGTGCCTGGGGAGGGGGGGTTAATGAAAAACTGTTTTTT
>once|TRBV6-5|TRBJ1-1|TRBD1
CASSSRGQPEIQNTEAFF
TGTGCCAGCAGTTCGAGGGGACAGCCGGAAATTCAGAACACTGAAGCTTTCTTT
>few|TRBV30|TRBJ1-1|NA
CAWSVERDTEAFF
TGTGCCTGGAGTGTAGAGAGAGACACTGAAGCTTTCTTT
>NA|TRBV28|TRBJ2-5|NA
CASSPPARQETQYF
TGTGCCAGCAGTCCACCGGCCCGCCAAGAGACCCAGTACTTC
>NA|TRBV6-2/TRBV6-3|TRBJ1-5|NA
CASSSRLVPWHF
TGTGCCAGCAGTTCTCGGCTTGTTCCCTGGCATTTT
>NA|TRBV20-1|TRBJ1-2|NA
CSARKRSYGYTF
TGCAGTGCTAGAAAACGGTCTTATGGCTACACCTTC
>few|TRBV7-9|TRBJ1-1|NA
CASSPFRETEAFF
TGTGCCAGCAGCCCATTCAGGGAGACTGAAGCTTTCTTT
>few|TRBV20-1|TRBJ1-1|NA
CSASHWGSEAFF
TGCAGTGCTAGTCATTGGGGGTCGGAAGCTTTCTTT